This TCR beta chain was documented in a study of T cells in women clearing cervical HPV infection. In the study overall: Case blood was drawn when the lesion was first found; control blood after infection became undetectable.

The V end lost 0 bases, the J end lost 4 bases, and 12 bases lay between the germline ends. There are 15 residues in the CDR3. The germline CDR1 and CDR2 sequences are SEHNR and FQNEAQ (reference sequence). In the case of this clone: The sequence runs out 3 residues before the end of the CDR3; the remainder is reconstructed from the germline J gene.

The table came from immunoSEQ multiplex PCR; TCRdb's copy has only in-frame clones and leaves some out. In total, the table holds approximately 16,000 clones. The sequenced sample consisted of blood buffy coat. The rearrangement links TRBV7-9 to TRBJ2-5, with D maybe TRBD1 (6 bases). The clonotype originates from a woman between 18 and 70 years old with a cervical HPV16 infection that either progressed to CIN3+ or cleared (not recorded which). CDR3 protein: CASSLALTGRETQYF. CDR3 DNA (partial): TGTGCCAGCAGCTTAGCGTTAACAGGGAGAGAGACC.